These 10 T cell receptor beta chains were sequenced from one sample in a study of response to subunit inactivated influenza vaccine. TCRdb independently ran MiXCR on the RT-PCR reads; one entry per CDR3 protein. The table includes 550,000 to 800,000 distinct CDR3 sequences, approximately 15% detected once. This specimen consisted of PBMCs from blood, obtained around 14 days before vaccination. These receptors originate from a man aged 45-65 years who received an inactivated influenza vaccine.

This chain uses TRBV20-1 with TRBJ2-3, with D hard to call. The germline CDR1 and CDR2 sequences are DFQATT and SNEGSKA (reference sequence). The CDR3 has 11 residues. Trimming took off 3 bases at V and 2 bases at J, with 3 bases between the two ends. DNA for the CDR3: TGCAGTGCTAGTACCACAGATACGCAGTATTTT. Amino acid sequence: CSASTTDTQYF.

The rearrangement joins TRBV6-2 or TRBV6-3 to TRBJ1-5; D possibly corresponds to TRBD1 (5 bases). Germline V lookup: CDR1 MNHEY, CDR2 SVGEGT. This CDR3 region has 13 residues. The V end was cut by 6 bases, the J end by 3 bases, with 9 bases between. The CDR3 DNA follows: TGTGCCAGCAGACGGGACCTCAATCAGCCCCAGCATTTT. This encodes CASRRDLNQPQHF.

CDR3 in amino acids: CASSLYPNPTSGRFYNEQFF. In nucleotides, the CDR3 is TGTGCCAGCAGCTTATATCCGAACCCGACTAGCGGGAGGTTCTACAATGAGCAGTTCTTC. The rearrangement links TRBV11-1 to TRBJ2-1, with 13 bases aligning to TRBD2. With V trimmed by 2 bases and J by 3 bases, 13 bases remained unmatched. From germline, CDR1 is SGHAT and CDR2 FQDESV (reference sequence). The CDR3 consists of 20 residues.

In its sample, this clonotype was seen a few times. V and J are TRBV4-2 and TRBJ2-5; D ambiguous. This CDR3 is 13 amino acids long. With 1 base removed from V and 2 bases from J, the gap between germline ends came to 5 bases. CDR1 and CDR2 from the germline V gene are LGHNA and YNFKEQ. Here the CDR3 reads CASSQVEQETQYF. The DNA of the CDR3 is TGTGCCAGCAGCCAAGTCGAGCAAGAGACCCAGTACTTC.

This clonotype appeared a few times. The chain has TRBV6-1 and TRBJ2-2, with 7 bases identical to TRBD1. The CDR3 runs 15 residues. Losses at the gene ends were 6 bases for V and 3 bases for J; bases not matched to a gene: 7. Germline V lookup: CDR1 MNHNS, CDR2 SASEGT. The CDR3 bases are TGTGCCAGCAGACTAAGGGGGCGAGACACCGGGGAGCTGTTTTTT. Its translation: CASRLRGRDTGELFF.

The chain's CDR3 is CASSLRVARETQYF. Written as DNA, the CDR3 is TGTGCCAGCAGTTTAAGGGTAGCGAGGGAGACCCAGTACTTC. This chain joins TRBV12-3 or TRBV12-4 and TRBJ2-5; TRBD2 might be the D (5 bases). The V and J ends lost 2 bases and 5 bases respectively, with 12 bases between them. This CDR3 is built from 14 residues.

The sample holds a few counts of this clonotype. J is TRBJ2-3 and V is TRBV6-5; 8 bases align to TRBD1. V trimming: 0 bases; J trimming: 6 bases; junction bases outside the gene matches: 8. This CDR3 contains 16 residues. The germline V gene has CDR1 MNHEY and CDR2 SVGAGI. The CDR3 bases are TGTGCCAGCAGTTACTCTCCCTGGACAGGGCTGGATACGCAGTATTTT. This codes for CASSYSPWTGLDTQYF.

The rearrangement joins TRBV12-3 or TRBV12-4 to TRBJ2-2, with D unclear. Trimming left V 7 bases short and J 1 base short, with 13 bases between. CDR3 length: 15 residues. CDR3 residues: CASTQWAGNTGELFF. As DNA, the CDR3 is TGTGCCAGCACTCAGTGGGCAGGGAACACCGGGGAGCTGTTTTTT.

This chain connects TRBV19 to TRBJ1-5; maybe TRBD1 (6 bases). V was clipped by 10 bases and J by 5 bases, with 12 bases between them. CDR1 and CDR2 from the germline V gene are LNHDA and SQIVND (reference sequence). This CDR3 comprises 12 residues. The CDR3 here is CATSQGHQPQHF. For the CDR3, the DNA is TGTGCCACCTCCCAGGGGCATCAGCCCCAGCATTTT.

The chain has TRBV14 and TRBJ2-5; a possible D gene is TRBD1 (7 bases). With 4 bases removed from V and 4 bases from J, the gap between germline ends came to 19 bases. Looked up from germline, CDR1 is SGHDN and CDR2 is FVKESK. CDR3 length: 16 residues. As DNA, the CDR3 is TGTGCCAGCAGCCTACGTTACAGGGGAGGAGGAGAGACCCAGTACTTC. It codes for CASSLRYRGGGETQYF.